This T cell receptor (beta chain) is from a study of T cells in Graves' hyperthyroidism and ophthalmopathy. For the study at large: Peripheral blood specimens were obtained at initial diagnosis, prior to any treatment.

RNA transcripts were the template for amplifying TCR beta CDR3 regions. The HTBI primer set served for first-round RT-PCR of the TCR CDR3. TCRdb reanalysed the multiplex PCR reads using MiXCR and keeps one entry per CDR3 protein. The repertoire has under 450,000 distinct CDR3 sequences, more than 15% of them found once; the top ten carry about 14%. The CDR3 runs to 13 residues. The V end lost 6 bases, the J end lost 5 bases, and 11 bases lay between the germline ends. Germline V CDR1 and CDR2: MNHEY, SVGEGT. The study, taken as a whole, reports: Within blood appeared most thyroid clonotypes that had expanded above 0.001.

This clonotype was seen at least ten times. Its specificity is not known. The source is a woman between 18 and 30 years old with Graves' hyperthyroidism. The chain uses TRBV6-2 or TRBV6-3 and TRBJ2-4; D unclear. Material: blood. CDR3 sequence: CASRRGRENIQYF. The DNA for the CDR3 is TGTGCCAGCAGACGCGGCCGGGAAAACATTCAGTACTTC.